This T cell receptor (beta chain) was sequenced during a study of blood T cell repertoires in COVID-19. In the study overall: Samples of COVID-19 (acute and convalescent) were obtained from the United States, Italy and Spain.

The V end lost 0 bases, the J end lost 4 bases, and 17 bases lay between the germline ends. This CDR3 is built from 18 residues. The V gene's germline CDR1 is SGHRS and CDR2 YFSETQ. Original methodology: The authors estimated nucleated cell counts from reference gene primer amplification. Measured with immunoSEQ multiplex PCR; TCRdb has only the in-frame clones, and not every one. Clone size and V and J calls were adopted from that table, with D and trimming inferred from the DNA. Of roughly 300,000 clones in the sample, approximately 90% were seen once. Cohort assignment relied on participant-reported clinical history.

What was sequenced was PBMCs or T cells enriched from blood (not recorded which). This TCR derives from a woman aged 40-49 years with acute COVID-19. This sequence joins TRBV5-1 and TRBJ2-6; TRBD2 is a possible D gene (5 bases). The CDR3 is CASSLAPKRAIGANVLTF. CDR3 nucleotides: TGCGCCAGCAGCTTGGCCCCGAAGAGGGCGATAGGGGCCAACGTCCTGACTTTC.